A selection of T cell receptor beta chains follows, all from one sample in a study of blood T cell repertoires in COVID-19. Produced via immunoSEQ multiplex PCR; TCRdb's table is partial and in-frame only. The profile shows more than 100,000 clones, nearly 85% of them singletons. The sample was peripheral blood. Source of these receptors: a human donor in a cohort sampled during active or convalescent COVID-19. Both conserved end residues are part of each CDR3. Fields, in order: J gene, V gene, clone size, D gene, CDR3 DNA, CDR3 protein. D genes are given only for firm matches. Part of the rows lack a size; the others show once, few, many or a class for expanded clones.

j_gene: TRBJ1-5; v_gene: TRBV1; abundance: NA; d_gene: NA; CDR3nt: TGCACCAGCAGCCCAGGACAGGGATGCAATCAGCCCCAGCATTTT; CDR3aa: CTSSPGQGCNQPQHF
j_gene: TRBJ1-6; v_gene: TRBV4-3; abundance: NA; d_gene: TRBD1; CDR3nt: TGCGCCAGCAGCCCGGGACAGAGTAATTCACCCCTCCACTTT; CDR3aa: CASSPGQSNSPLHF
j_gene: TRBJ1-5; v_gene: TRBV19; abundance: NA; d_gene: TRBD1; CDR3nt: TGTGCCAGTAGATTTTCAGGGGGAGGCCAGCAGCCCCAGCATTTT; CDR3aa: CASRFSGGGQQPQHF
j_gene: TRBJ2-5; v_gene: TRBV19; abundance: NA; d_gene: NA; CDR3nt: TGTGCCAGTAGTATGGCGGGCCCGGGTAAGGGCCCTCAAGAGACCCAGTACTTC; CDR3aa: CASSMAGPGKGPQETQYF
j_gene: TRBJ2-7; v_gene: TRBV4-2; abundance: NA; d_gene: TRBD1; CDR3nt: TGTGCCAGCAGCCCCTCTGGGTACGGGACAGGGGGCTACGAGCAGTACTTC; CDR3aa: CASSPSGYGTGGYEQYF
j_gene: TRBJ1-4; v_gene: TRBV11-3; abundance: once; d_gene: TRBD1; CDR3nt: TGTGCCAGCAGCTCCGGACAGGACTTTCCAACTAATGAAAAACTGTTTTTT; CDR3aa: CASSSGQDFPTNEKLFF
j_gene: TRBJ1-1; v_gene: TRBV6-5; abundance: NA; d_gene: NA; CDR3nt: TGTGCCAGCACCGAAGGGGCGCAGACACGGGCTTTCTTT; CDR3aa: CASTEGAQTRAFF
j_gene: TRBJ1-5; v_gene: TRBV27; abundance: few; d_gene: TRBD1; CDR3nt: TGTGCCAGCAGGCGTCCTTGGATACAGGGGGTTAGAAGCAATCAGCCCCAGCATTTT; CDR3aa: CASRRPWIQGVRSNQPQHF
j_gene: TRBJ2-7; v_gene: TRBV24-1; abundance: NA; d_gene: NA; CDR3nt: TGTGCCACCAGTGAGGCAGGGGATAACGAGCAGTACTTC; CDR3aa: CATSEAGDNEQYF
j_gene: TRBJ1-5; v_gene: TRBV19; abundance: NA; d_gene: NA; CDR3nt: TGTGCCAGTAGTACCCCCGGGAATCCCAATCAGCCCCAGCATTTT; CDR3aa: CASSTPGNPNQPQHF
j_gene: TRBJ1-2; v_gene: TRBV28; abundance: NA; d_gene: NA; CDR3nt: TGTGCCAGCAGTTTAACAGGGCAAGAGTATGGCTACACCTTC; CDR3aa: CASSLTGQEYGYTF
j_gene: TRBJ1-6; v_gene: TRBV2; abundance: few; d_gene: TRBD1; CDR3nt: TGTGCCAGCAGTGGACAGGGTGGGCGCGGTAATTCACCCCTCCACTTT; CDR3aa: CASSGQGGRGNSPLHF
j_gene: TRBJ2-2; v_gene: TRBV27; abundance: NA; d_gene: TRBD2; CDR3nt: TGTGCCAGCAGCCGGAAGAGAGCGGGGGGGCCCACCGGGGAGCTGTTTTTT; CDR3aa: CASSRKRAGGPTGELFF
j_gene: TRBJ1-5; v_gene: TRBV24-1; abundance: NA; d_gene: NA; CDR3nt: TGTGCCACCGGGGGCGCCGGCGGTAATCAGCCCCAGCATTTT; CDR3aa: CATGGAGGNQPQHF
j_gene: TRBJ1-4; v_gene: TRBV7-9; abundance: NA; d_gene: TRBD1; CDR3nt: TGTGCCAGCAGCCGCGGGGACAGGGTAGGCGAAAAACTGTTTTTT; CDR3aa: CASSRGDRVGEKLFF
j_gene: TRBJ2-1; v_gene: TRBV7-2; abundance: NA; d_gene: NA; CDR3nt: TGTGCCAGCAAGTTTGAGGGCTACGCCTACAATGAGCAGTTCTTC; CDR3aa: CASKFEGYAYNEQFF
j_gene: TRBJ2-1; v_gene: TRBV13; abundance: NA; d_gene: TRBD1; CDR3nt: TGTGCCAGCAGCTTAGGGGACAGGGTCTGGAATGAGCAGTTCTTC; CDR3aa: CASSLGDRVWNEQFF